One and the same sample provided the 18 T cell receptor beta chains below, sequenced in a study of cytotoxic CD8 clonotypes in ibrutinib-treated CLL. The method was immunoSEQ multiplex PCR; TCRdb's version includes in-frame clones alone and lacks a portion of them. The repertoire holds about 39,000 clones, with 65% to 70% as singletons. Sequencing used PBMCs, obtained at disease progression, from a patient treated with ibrutinib. The source of these receptors is a human donor with chronic lymphocytic leukemia.

The V gene is TRBV6-6, the J gene TRBJ1-5; possibly TRBD1 for D (5 bases). The CDR3 contains 14 residues. V dropped 4 bases and J dropped 4 bases, with 11 bases sitting between them. Germline-derived CDR1 and CDR2 are MNHNY and SVGAGI (reference sequence). As DNA, the CDR3 is TGTGCCAGCAGTTCGGGACCGGAAAATCAGCCCCAGCATTTT. Protein product: CASSSGPENQPQHF.

The chain links TRBV29-1 to TRBJ2-3, with a weak D call TRBD2 (7 bases). Deletions cut 4 bases from V and 3 bases from J, with 11 bases between. CDR1 is SQVTM and CDR2 is ANQGSEA in the germline V gene. This CDR3 contains 13 residues. The CDR3 DNA follows: TGCAGCGTTGTAGGGGGGGCAACAGATACGCAGTATTTT. The encoded protein is CSVVGGATDTQYF.

A remark on this clone: The same CDR3 is also encoded by other DNA sequences in this sample. The chain employs TRBV7-2 and TRBJ2-3, with D uncertain. Germline CDR1 is SGHTA and CDR2 is FQGNSA. The CDR3 consists of 12 residues. V was trimmed by 3 bases and J by 0 bases, leaving 1 base between them. The CDR3 DNA reads as TGTGCCAGCAGCTTGAGCACAGATACGCAGTATTTT. Encoded protein: CASSLSTDTQYF.

The chain combines TRBV19 with TRBJ2-7; TRBD2 agrees at 13 bases. Trimming cost V 7 bases and J 6 bases; bases outside gene matches: 12. CDR3 length: 16 amino acids. The V gene's germline CDR1 is LNHDA and CDR2 SQIVND (reference sequence). CDR3 nucleotides: TGTGCCAGTACCTCAAAATCCGGGACTAGCGGGACCGAGCAGTACTTC. Protein sequence: CASTSKSGTSGTEQYF.

This clone was observed once. This rearrangement joins TRBV7-9 to TRBJ2-5; TRBD1 aligns across 8 bases. The CDR3 has 16 residues. Trimming removed 2 bases from V and 4 bases from J; junction bases left unmatched: 9. Germline CDR1 reads SEHNR; CDR2 reads FQNEAQ (reference sequence). CDR3 nucleotides: TGTGCCAGCAGCTTAATATTAGGACAGGGACGAGAGACCCAGTACTTC. It specifies CASSLILGQGRETQYF.

This chain uses TRBV19 with TRBJ1-6, with a possible D match to TRBD1 (5 bases). CDR1 LNHDA and CDR2 SQIVND come from the germline V gene (reference sequence). Between the trimmed V and J ends, which lost 3 bases and 5 bases, there was a span of 8 bases. The CDR3 is 14 amino acids. The CDR3 spells CASSIGTNNSPLHF. In DNA form, the CDR3 reads TGTGCCAGTAGTATCGGGACCAATAATTCACCCCTCCACTTT.

On this clone: Mismatch with germline at one junction end may stem from a read error. The chain couples TRBV10-3 to TRBJ2-1; TRBD2 matches 11 bases. Germline CDR1 and CDR2: ENHRY and SYGVKD. The CDR3 runs 13 residues. The CDR3 DNA sequence: TGTGCCATCATTCGACTAGCGGGACTCCCTCCGGTCTTC. Its translation is CAIIRLAGLPPVF.

The chain carries TRBV5-1 and TRBJ2-2; possibly TRBD2 for D (6 bases). Per germline, CDR1 SGHRS and CDR2 YFSETQ. Between the trimmed V and J ends, which lost 4 bases and 4 bases, there was a span of 17 bases. There are 16 residues in the CDR3. CDR3 region: CASSQLGLASTGELFF. The CDR3, as DNA: TGCGCCAGCAGCCAATTAGGTCTAGCGAGCACCGGGGAGCTGTTTTTT.

The chain couples TRBV5-8 to TRBJ2-6, with D possibly TRBD1 on 6 matching bases. Germline V CDR1 and CDR2: SGHTS, YDEGEE. This CDR3 has 18 amino acids. Trimming removed 2 bases from V and 0 bases from J, with 15 bases in between. The CDR3 spells CASSFPLGAYSGANVLTF. CDR3 nucleotides: TGTGCCAGCAGCTTTCCGTTGGGGGCCTACTCTGGGGCCAACGTCCTGACTTTC.

This chain connects TRBV5-1 to TRBJ2-4, with 7 nucleotides matching TRBD2. V dropped 2 bases and J dropped 6; count of bases not matched to a gene: 20. Germline CDR1 and CDR2: SGHRS and YFSETQ. CDR3 length: 19 residues. CDR3 protein: CASSFRDGRSWPSGNIQYF. As DNA, the CDR3 is TGCGCCAGCAGCTTCAGGGACGGCCGGAGCTGGCCTAGCGGAAACATTCAGTACTTC.

The genes are TRBV18 and TRBJ2-7; D not resolved. Germline CDR1 and CDR2: KGHSH and LQKENI. The CDR3 has 17 amino acids. The V end was cut by 0 bases, the J end by 3 bases, with 18 bases between. The CDR3, as DNA: TGTGCCAGCTCACCACCCGCCCGGGCGCTGTCCAACTACGAGCAGTACTTC. Residues: CASSPPARALSNYEQYF.

This clone has a single count. The chain joins TRBV11-1 to TRBJ2-2, with 11 nucleotides matching TRBD2. Germline CDR1 is SGHAT and CDR2 is FQDESV (reference sequence). J was trimmed by 1 base and V by 3 bases; bases with no gene match: 7. This CDR3 comprises 18 residues. CDR3 DNA sequence: TGTGCCAGCAGCTTTCCGACTAGCGGGGAGGGGAACACCGGGGAGCTGTTTTTT. Translation: CASSFPTSGEGNTGELFF.

This clone was counted once. The chain is built from TRBV6-4 and TRBJ2-2; possibly TRBD1 or TRBD2 for D (6 bases each). CDR3 size: 13 residues. Between the trimmed V and J ends, which lost 6 bases and 4 bases, there was a span of 9 bases. Germline loops: CDR1 MRHNA, CDR2 SNTAGT. The CDR3 is CASREGGTGELFF. The CDR3 DNA reads TGTGCCAGCAGGGAGGGGGGCACCGGGGAGCTGTTTTTT.

The chain has TRBV7-2 and TRBJ2-7, with D maybe TRBD2 (5 bases). Germline V gene data show CDR1 as SGHTA and CDR2 as FQGNSA. The CDR3 is 13 amino acids. V was shortened by 1 base and J by 9 bases, with 13 bases between the two germline ends. Here the CDR3 reads CASSLGDSGLQYF. The CDR3 coding sequence is TGTGCCAGCAGCTTAGGAGACTCGGGATTGCAGTACTTC.

The chain links TRBV5-8 to TRBJ2-3; 7 bases match TRBD2. The V gene end was trimmed by 5 bases and the J gene end by 2 bases; junction bases not matched to a gene: 8. The CDR3 runs 15 residues. CDR1 and CDR2 (germline): SGHTS, YDEGEE. In DNA form, the CDR3 reads TGTGCCAGCAGTTGGTTAGCGGGCGTCACAGATACGCAGTATTTT. Translated: CASSWLAGVTDTQYF.

The V gene is TRBV7-3, the J gene TRBJ2-2, with 9 bases aligning to TRBD2. CDR3 length: 15 amino acids. Trimming cost V 2 bases and J 6 bases; bases outside gene matches: 4. Looked up from germline, CDR1 is SGHTA and CDR2 is FQGTGA. CDR3 coding DNA: TGTGCCAGCAGCTTATTAGCGGGAGAAGCCGGGGAGCTGTTTTTT. The encoded protein is CASSLLAGEAGELFF.

V is TRBV18 and J is TRBJ1-2; 7 bases agree with TRBD1. This CDR3 has 16 residues. Per the germline V gene, CDR1 is KGHSH and CDR2 is LQKENI. V lost 1 base, J lost 8 bases, and 13 bases stayed unmatched. The CDR3 nucleotides are TGTGCCAGCTCACCACGGACAGGTGACATAAAGGAAGGCTACACCTTC. It codes for CASSPRTGDIKEGYTF.

This clone was seen once. The chain couples TRBV4-1 to TRBJ2-1; D possibly corresponds to TRBD2 (7 bases). There are 17 residues in the CDR3. Germline V CDR1 and CDR2: MGHRA, YSYEKL. V was cut by 3 bases and J by 7 bases, with 22 bases left in between. Written as DNA, the CDR3 is TGCGCCAGCAGCCAGGGTGGGGGGGCGGAAAGGGCGAATGAGCAGTTCTTC. Its translation: CASSQGGGAERANEQFF.